This T cell receptor beta chain was recovered during a study of T cells after yellow fever vaccination. The CDR3 extends over 15 amino acids. V was clipped by 8 bases and J by 2 bases, with 13 bases between them. Germline values: CDR1 LGHDT, CDR2 YNNKEL (reference sequence). TCRdb recomputed calls from the 5' RACE reads with MiXCR, one row per CDR3 protein. The sample records some 260,000 distinct CDR3 sequences, about 5% being singletons. The sequence derives from a man between 18 and 29 years old who received the YFV17D yellow fever vaccine. Specimen: CD4+ T cells sorted from PBMCs, collected on the day of the yellow fever booster vaccination. The chain combines TRBV3-1 with TRBJ2-6; D is perhaps TRBD1 (5 bases). The CDR3 loop is CASGPRGTGANVLTF. CDR3 DNA sequence: TGTGCCAGCGGTCCAAGGGGCACTGGGGCCAACGTCCTGACTTTC.